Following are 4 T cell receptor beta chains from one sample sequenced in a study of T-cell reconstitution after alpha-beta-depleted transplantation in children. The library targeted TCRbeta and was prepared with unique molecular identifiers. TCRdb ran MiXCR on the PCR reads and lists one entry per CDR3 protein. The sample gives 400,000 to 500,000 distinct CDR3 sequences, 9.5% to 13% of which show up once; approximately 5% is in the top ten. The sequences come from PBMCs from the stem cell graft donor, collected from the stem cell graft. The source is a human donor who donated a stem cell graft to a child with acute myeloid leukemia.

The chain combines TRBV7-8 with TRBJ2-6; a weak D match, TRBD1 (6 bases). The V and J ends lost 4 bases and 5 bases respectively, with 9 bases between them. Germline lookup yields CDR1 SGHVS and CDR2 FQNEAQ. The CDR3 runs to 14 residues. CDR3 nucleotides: TGTGCCAGCAGCTCACAGGGTCGGGCCAACGTCCTGACTTTC. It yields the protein CASSSQGRANVLTF.

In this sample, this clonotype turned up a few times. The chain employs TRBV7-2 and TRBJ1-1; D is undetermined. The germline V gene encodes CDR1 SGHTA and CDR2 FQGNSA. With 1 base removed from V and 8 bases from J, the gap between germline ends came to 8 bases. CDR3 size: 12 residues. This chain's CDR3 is CASSLDWKEAFF. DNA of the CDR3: TGTGCCAGCAGCTTAGACTGGAAAGAAGCTTTCTTT.

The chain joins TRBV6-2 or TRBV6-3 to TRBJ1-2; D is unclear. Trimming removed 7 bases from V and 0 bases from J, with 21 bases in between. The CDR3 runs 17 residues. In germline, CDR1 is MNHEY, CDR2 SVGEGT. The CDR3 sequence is CASINSVRTEANYGYTF. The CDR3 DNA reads TGTGCCAGCATAAACTCCGTCAGGACGGAAGCTAACTATGGCTACACCTTC.

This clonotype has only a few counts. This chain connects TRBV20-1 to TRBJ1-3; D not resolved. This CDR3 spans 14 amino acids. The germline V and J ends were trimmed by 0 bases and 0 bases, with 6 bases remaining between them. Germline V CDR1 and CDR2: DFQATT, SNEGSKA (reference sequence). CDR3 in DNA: TGCAGTGCTAGAGATCTGAACTCTGGAAACACCATATATTTT. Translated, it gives CSARDLNSGNTIYF.